This T cell receptor (beta chain) appears in the sequencing data of a study of blood T cells in healthy people across ages (dated by TCRdb to the mid-2010s). Study-wide context: In model experiments, roughly one uniquely barcoded TCR beta cDNA molecule per two T cells was captured by template switching. To track age-related changes in TCR beta repertoire diversity, the study relied on deep sequencing normalized with unique cDNA molecular identifiers. Donors were grouped into four age groups: young (average approximately 16 years), middle-aged (around 39), aged (62) and long-lived (around 80). To avoid experimental bias, donors of different ages were randomly spread across the sequencing lanes. The study analyzed two additional independent replicas of 1 million unique cDNA reads from the same blood draw for two donors, one aged 18 to 30 and one aged 80 or older.

The library was made by 5' RACE. Instrument used: Illumina HiSeq 2500. A second PCR of roughly 7 to 11 cycles was performed with a sample-barcoded 5' primer and a J-beta primer mix. A template-switch 5' adaptor carrying 12 random nucleotides introduced a unique molecular identifier onto each TCR beta cDNA molecule. At least 2.5 million CDR3-containing paired-end reads were obtained from each sample. First-strand cDNA synthesis was performed from all RNA using the Mint cDNA synthesis kit, with priming by a TRBC-specific oligonucleotide. After uracil-DNA glycosylase treatment, a first 18-cycle PCR used universal primers M1SS and BC2_uni_R on all cDNA. The paper's data handling went like this. For normalization, 1 million high-quality reads, each with a distinct molecular identifier, were randomly selected from each sample. Reads sharing molecular identifiers were discarded rather than binned into consensus sequences. MiTCR, run with a Q25 quality threshold and the strictest error-elimination algorithm, handled CDR3 identification, clonotype clustering and error correction. A nonparametric unseen species model with Euler transformation was used to estimate a lower bound on total TCR beta diversity. Clones were called with MiXCR by TCRdb after fastp trimmed the public reads at Q25, and only in-frame beta chains were retained. When rows share a CDR3 protein, they turn into one entry using the most common DNA and genes. For this entry, the V and J calls and clone size follow TCRdb and not the study's own pipeline. This sample comprises 1.4 million or so distinct CDR3 sequences, about 42% of them detected only once. The ten largest clones take up 4% of the sample.

Results the study describes overall, beyond this receptor: As age increased, observed TCR beta diversity per million T cells dropped in a roughly linear way, and a significant reduction was already evident by age roughly 40. Compared with the aged group, more naive CD4+ T cells, fewer expanded clones and increased TCR diversity were shown by the long-lived group, suggesting age selection. Because donor CMV infection status was unknown, age-related changes in expanded clonotypes were potentially confounded. Observed TCR beta diversity correlated strongly with the percentage of naive T cells measured by flow cytometry. Estimates of total diversity based on one million sequenced T cells were considered lower bounds and underestimates. Because profiling used bulk unsorted PBMCs, naive and antigen-experienced compartments could not be compared conclusively.

Between the V and J ends, shortened by 0 bases and 4 bases respectively, the junction contains 18 bases. Measured from the cysteine to the phenylalanine, the CDR3 is 17 residues long. The DNA shown is the 51-base CDR3, in frame from base 1. The CDR1 and CDR2 encoded by the germline V gene (reference sequence) are LGHDT and YNNKEL. Donors were 30 to 45 systemically healthy Caucasian individuals from Russia aged about 6 to 100 years. Each donor gave ten milliliters of peripheral blood, collected into EDTA-treated Vacutainer tubes. PBMCs were isolated by Ficoll-Paque density-gradient centrifugation, with at least 7 million obtained per sample. Trizol reagent was used to extract total RNA from the PBMCs, yielding at least 5 micrograms per sample. The percentages of naive CD45RAhigh/CD27high T cells were determined by flow cytometry on a PBMC aliquot from every donor. Regarding this clonotype: The antigen it binds to is not known. Base qualities are not recorded, but no much larger clone differs from it by a single base.

This TCR derives from a woman between 18 and 29 years old in good health. The sample was blood. The chain is assembled from TRBV3-1 and TRBJ1-2, with a tentative D gene TRBD1 over 5 matching bases. In nucleotide form, the sequence is TGTGCCAGCAGCCAAGATCCGGGGCAGGGTGGAGCCTATGGCTACACCTTC. Translated, this is CASSQDPGQGGAYGYTF.